The source of this T cell receptor beta chain is a study of shared T cell receptors in the human thymus. Libraries were prepared by immunoSEQ multiplex PCR; TCRdb keeps only in-frame clonotypes and omits some of them. The sample carries almost 550,000 clones, 78% recorded once. V shed 3 bases and J shed 4 bases, with 10 bases lying between them. Germline values: CDR1 MNHEY, CDR2 SMNVEV (reference sequence). The CDR3 sequence is 14 residues long. Separately, the same data were catalogued under a study of human thymus T cells. That source reports: The donors were infants in Finland with congenital heart defects, otherwise immunologically healthy. Resections that were taken during corrective heart surgery supplied the thymus tissue. V and J gene usage appeared biased in thymic and blood repertoires.

The chain combines TRBV27 with TRBJ2-1; the D gene is possibly TRBD2 (6 bases). The sample comprised thymocytes. The TCR originated in a boy in the first two years of life with a congenital heart defect. Here the CDR3 DNA reads TGTGCCAGCAGTTTTGGGGACTCTTACAATGAGCAGTTCTTC. This gives the protein CASSFGDSYNEQFF.